Shown below are 2 T cell receptor beta chains from a single sample sequenced in a study of OX40 agonist ivuxolimab in advanced cancers. Sequencing used immunoSEQ multiplex PCR; TCRdb keeps in-frame clones, though not all of them. The table shows 40,000 to 45,000 clones, with 75% to 90% occurring only once. Sequenced here: CD4+ or CD8+ T cells sorted from blood, sampled in a trial of the OX40 agonist ivuxolimab. These receptors originate from an adult with an advanced solid tumor such as melanoma, head and neck, liver or kidney cancer.

V usage is TRBV7-2 and J usage is TRBJ2-1, with D possibly TRBD2 on 5 matching bases. CDR1 and CDR2 from the germline V gene are SGHTA and FQGNSA. This CDR3 is built from 13 residues. V was shortened by 3 bases and J by 8 bases, with 11 bases between the two germline ends. CDR3 in amino acids: CASSFTRRDEQFF. The CDR3 nucleotides are TGTGCCAGCAGCTTCACTAGGCGGGATGAGCAGTTCTTC. Based on the CDR3 plus reference TRBV7-2 and TRBJ2-1, the full variable domain is GAGVSQSPSNKVTEKGKDVELRCDPISGHTALYWYRQSLGQGLEFLIYFQGNSAPDKSGLPSDRFSAERTGGSVSTLTIQRTQQEDSAVYLCASSFTRRDEQFFGPGTRLTVL.

This sequence joins TRBV5-6 and TRBJ2-7; perhaps TRBD2 as D (6 bases). Deletions cut 2 bases from V and 5 bases from J, with 14 bases between. The CDR3 consists of 14 residues. The germline V gene encodes CDR1 SGHDT and CDR2 YYEEEE. DNA of the CDR3: TGTGCCAGCAGCTTTGGGGGGAGAGGCAACGAGCAGTACTTC. This translates into CASSFGGRGNEQYF.